This T cell receptor beta chain was recovered during a study of blood T cells in healthy people across ages. Study-wide points: As age increased, TCR beta diversity per million T cells fell in a roughly linear fashion. TCR beta diversity correlated strongly with naive T cell percentage.

Points on this clonotype: Its matching antigen is unknown.

Sample-barcoded 5' priming and a J-beta primer mix drove a second PCR of about 6 to 12 cycles. TCRdb passed the 5' RACE reads through MiXCR, listing each CDR3 protein once. The table has 760,000 or so distinct CDR3 sequences, about 25% seen once. This sample also belongs to another study, concerning T cells of mothers and their children. That report adds: Each child contributed several million TCR beta CDR3 reads, while each mother contributed over 8 million.

The sample was blood. This TCR was recovered from a boy younger than 18 in good health.

The CDR3 sequence is CASRQQGGAYEQYF. Here the CDR3 DNA reads TGTGCCAGCAGGCAGCAGGGGGGCGCCTACGAGCAGTACTTC. The chain links TRBV7-9 to TRBJ2-7, with D perhaps TRBD1 (7 bases). This CDR3 region has 14 residues. Deletions cut 6 bases from V and 2 bases from J, with 14 bases between. The V gene's germline CDR1 is SEHNR and CDR2 FQNEAQ (reference sequence).